These 26 T cell receptor beta chains were all obtained from the same sample, sequenced in a study of human T cells and chemical hapten exposure. Described time point: patch test 2, 6 weeks after DPC sensitization. Specified treatment: therapeutic diphenylcyclopropenone sensitization with weekly scalp DPC. TCRdb redid the calling of the RACE reads with MiXCR, one entry per CDR3 protein. The sample records roughly 150,000 distinct CDR3 sequences, about 12% being singletons. Sequenced here: whole blood, sampled in connection with sensitization to the hapten diphenylcyclopropenone (DPC). The receptors were gathered from a woman in her forties or fifties with alopecia areata. Some clones in this sample may be carry-over from other donors' samples.

The chain joins TRBV28 to TRBJ1-6, with 8 bases aligning to TRBD1. The CDR3 is 15 amino acids. Germline assignment: CDR1 MDHEN and CDR2 SYDVKM. Unmatched junction bases numbered 11, after V lost 6 bases and J lost 10 bases. Here the CDR3 DNA reads TGTGCCAGCAGAGGTTGGGACAGGCAGGGGTCACCCCTCCACTTT. Encoded protein: CASRGWDRQGSPLHF.

This clonotype has only a few counts. V gene TRBV7-2 combines with J gene TRBJ1-5, with TRBD1 matching 10 bases. Germline-derived CDR1 and CDR2 are SGHTA and FQGNSA. Losses at the gene ends were 2 bases for V and 5 bases for J; bases not matched to a gene: 12. This CDR3 is 18 amino acids long. CDR3 loop: CASSLLGQGWRADQPQHF. For the CDR3, the DNA is TGTGCCAGCAGCTTACTGGGACAGGGGTGGCGCGCGGATCAGCCCCAGCATTTT.

This clonotype came up many times. This chain joins TRBV7-2 and TRBJ2-5; no definite D call. The CDR3 runs 15 residues. V gave up 1 base and J gave up 5 bases, with 14 bases separating them. Germline V gene sequence: CDR1 SGHTA, CDR2 FQGNSA. The chain's CDR3 is CASSLGGSPQETQYF. The DNA of the CDR3 is TGTGCCAGCAGCTTAGGAGGCTCACCGCAGGAGACCCAGTACTTC.

Worth noting for this clonotype: At one end, the junction sequence differs from germline, possibly due to a read error. The V gene is TRBV11-2, the J gene TRBJ2-2; 7 bases align to TRBD1. Germline V gene lookup returns CDR1 SGHAT and CDR2 FQNNGV. The CDR3 extends over 15 amino acids. DNA for the CDR3: TGTGCCAGCAGCCGCCGGGACAGCTACACCGGGGAGCTGTATTTT. Translating it yields CASSRRDSYTGELYF.

The gene calls are TRBV10-3 and TRBJ1-2, with a possible D match to TRBD1 (5 bases). The CDR3 totals 13 residues. From germline, CDR1 is ENHRY and CDR2 SYGVKD. V shed 2 bases and J shed 8 bases, with 12 bases lying between them. The CDR3: CAISEGAGNGYTF. CDR3 DNA sequence: TGTGCCATCAGTGAGGGAGCAGGGAACGGCTACACCTTC.

This clonotype has only a few counts. This chain joins TRBV14 and TRBJ1-6; D is uncertain. Germline lookup yields CDR1 SGHDN and CDR2 FVKESK. The CDR3 is made up of 15 amino acids. Trimming took off 1 base at V and 3 bases at J, with 7 bases between the two ends. In nucleotides, the CDR3 is TGTGCCAGCAGCCAAGCTGGAATCTATAATTCACCCCTCCACTTT. It codes for CASSQAGIYNSPLHF.

A few counts support this clonotype. The gene calls are TRBV25-1 and TRBJ1-4; D is unresolved. The CDR3 consists of 15 residues. The germline gives CDR1 MGHDK, CDR2 SYGVNS. The V end was cut by 2 bases, the J end by 7 bases, with 14 bases between. For the CDR3, the DNA is TGTGCCAGCAGTGAAATGGGAGGGAGGAGTGAAAAACTGTTTTTT. It translates to CASSEMGGRSEKLFF.

This CDR3 is CASSIVAGAKQPQHF. The CDR3 nucleotides read TGTGCCAGTAGTATAGTGGCAGGGGCCAAGCAGCCCCAGCATTTT. This chain connects TRBV19 to TRBJ1-5; weak D call: TRBD1 (6 bases). Trimming cost V 1 base and J 7 bases, with 14 bases left between them. The CDR3 length is 15 residues. CDR1 and CDR2 from the germline V gene are LNHDA and SQIVND (reference sequence).

The rearrangement links TRBV5-1 to TRBJ2-7; D unclear. Trimming pared 4 bases from V and 5 bases from J, leaving 22 bases between. There are 16 residues in the CDR3. Germline assignment: CDR1 SGHRS and CDR2 YFSETQ. As DNA, the CDR3 is TGCGCCAGCAGCACAAGGTCCCCCCAACTTACCCACGAGCAGTACTTC. Encoded protein: CASSTRSPQLTHEQYF. Full variable domain (outside the CDR3, taken from reference TRBV5-1 and TRBJ2-7): KAGVTQTPRYLIKTRGQQVTLSCSPISGHRSVSWYQQTPGQGLQFLFEYFSETQRNKGNFPGRFSGRQFSNSRSEMNVSTLELGDSALYLCASSTRSPQLTHEQYFGPGTRLTVT.

Many counts were recorded for this clonotype. CDR3 protein: CSGDHQETQYF. The CDR3 nucleotides read TGCAGCGGCGATCACCAAGAGACCCAGTACTTC. The chain has TRBV29-1 and TRBJ2-5; D gene unclear. Germline assignment: CDR1 SQVTM and CDR2 ANQGSEA. V was shortened by 7 bases and J by 0 bases, with 6 bases between the two germline ends. The CDR3 runs to 11 residues.

The chain is built from TRBV27 and TRBJ2-1; D possibly matches TRBD1 or TRBD2 (5 bases each). Trimming removed 2 bases from V and 1 base from J, with 9 bases in between. The germline V gene has CDR1 MNHEY and CDR2 SMNVEV (reference sequence). The CDR3 loop spans 15 amino acids. CDR3 protein: CASSLGGESYNEQFF. The DNA of the CDR3 is TGTGCCAGCAGTTTAGGGGGAGAATCCTACAATGAGCAGTTCTTC.

There are many counts of this clonotype. The DNA for the CDR3 is TGCAGCGTTACGACGGGACCGAACACTGAAGCTTTCTTT. It is translated as CSVTTGPNTEAFF. The chain has TRBV29-1 and TRBJ1-1; maybe TRBD1 (5 bases). Per the germline V gene, CDR1 is SQVTM and CDR2 is ANQGSEA. Trimming took off 5 bases at V and 1 base at J, with 11 bases between the two ends. The CDR3 totals 13 residues.

This clonotype appeared many times. V is TRBV7-9 and J is TRBJ1-1, with D tentatively TRBD1 (6 bases). V was cut by 3 bases and J by 3 bases, with 14 bases left in between. CDR1 SEHNR and CDR2 FQNEAQ come from the germline V gene (reference sequence). The CDR3 contains 15 residues. The CDR3 coding sequence is TGTGCCAGCAGCTTTTGGGGGGCGTCGGACACTGAAGCTTTCTTT. As protein: CASSFWGASDTEAFF.

This clonotype was counted ten times or more. This chain connects TRBV19 to TRBJ1-2; D is unclear. CDR1 and CDR2 from the germline V gene are LNHDA and SQIVND (reference sequence). There are 14 residues in the CDR3. The ends were cut back, 7 bases at V and 5 bases at J, with 17 bases in the middle. DNA for the CDR3: TGTGCCAGTACCGAATCCTCCAGAAGATATGGCTACACCTTC. This sequence encodes CASTESSRRYGYTF. The complete variable domain, with remaining parts taken from reference TRBV19 and TRBJ1-2, reads DGGITQSPKYLFRKEGQNVTLSCEQNLNHDAMYWYRQDPGQGLRLIYYSQIVNDFQKGDIAEGYSVSREKKESFPLTVTSAQKNPTAFYLCASTESSRRYGYTFGSGTRLTVV.

This clonotype was seen a few times. The CDR3 nucleotides read TGCAGTGCTAGAGGGTGGTCCCCCTACAATGAGCAGTTCTTC. Translation: CSARGWSPYNEQFF. The chain links TRBV20-1 to TRBJ2-1; D gene unclear. CDR1 is DFQATT and CDR2 is SNEGSKA in the germline V gene (reference sequence). The CDR3 spans 14 residues. Trimming pared 1 base from V and 2 bases from J, leaving 9 bases between.

The chain recombines TRBV7-9 with TRBJ2-1, with TRBD2 identical over 9 bases. The CDR3 length is 16 residues. Per the germline V gene, CDR1 is SEHNR and CDR2 is FQNEAQ (reference sequence). V trimming: 4 bases; J trimming: 6 bases; junction bases outside the gene matches: 10. Written as DNA, the CDR3 is TGTGCCAGCAGCTCCCGGACTAGCGACCAGATCAATGAGCAGTTCTTC. This encodes CASSSRTSDQINEQFF.

The chain uses TRBV7-3 and TRBJ2-1, with 9 bases that match TRBD2. This CDR3 has 15 residues. With V trimmed by 1 base and J by 6 bases, 4 bases remained unmatched. CDR1 and CDR2 (germline): SGHTA, FQGTGA. CDR3 amino acids: CASSLIAGETNEQFF. The CDR3 nucleotides are TGTGCCAGCAGCTTAATAGCGGGAGAGACCAATGAGCAGTTCTTC.

At least ten counts were recorded for this clonotype. The chain couples TRBV10-2 to TRBJ1-4, with TRBD1 matching over 10 bases. The CDR3 loop spans 13 amino acids. Germline assignment: CDR1 WSHSY and CDR2 SAAADI. V lost 10 bases to trimming and J lost 6 bases; unmatched junction nucleotides: 5. The CDR3 bases are TGCGCCACCTCGGGACAGGGGTATGAAAAACTGTTTTTT. Translating it yields CATSGQGYEKLFF.

This clonotype occurred many times. The rearrangement joins TRBV30 to TRBJ2-7; a weak D match, TRBD2 (5 bases). Per the germline V gene, CDR1 is GTSNPN and CDR2 is SVGIG (reference sequence). CDR3 length: 13 amino acids. V lost 2 bases and J lost 7, with 15 bases in between. This CDR3 is CAWSNVVRGEQYF. The CDR3 bases are TGTGCCTGGAGTAACGTCGTTAGAGGGGAGCAGTACTTC.

This clonotype has only a few counts. The junction shows a germline mismatch at one end, possibly a read error. The gene calls are TRBV10-2 and TRBJ1-3; D remains unclear. The length of the CDR3 is 12 residues. Germline lookup yields CDR1 WSHSY and CDR2 SAAADI. The CDR3 sequence is CASSDRQNAIYF. The CDR3 DNA is TGCGCCAGCAGTGATAGGCAAAACGCCATATATTTT.

This clonotype was seen at least ten times. The rearrangement joins TRBV7-6 to TRBJ2-7, with TRBD2 matching 12 bases. The germline V gene has CDR1 SGHVS and CDR2 FNYEAQ. The V gene end was trimmed by 4 bases and the J gene end by 7 bases; junction bases not matched to a gene: 8. CDR3 length: 15 amino acids. The CDR3 coding sequence is TGTGCCAGCAGCTCCCTAGCGGGAGGGCCGGGGGAGCAGTACTTC. Translation: CASSSLAGGPGEQYF.

This clonotype came up a few times. This chain connects TRBV28 to TRBJ2-1, with D unclear. Trimming cost V 2 bases and J 0 bases, with 11 bases left between them. Per the germline V gene, CDR1 is MDHEN and CDR2 is SYDVKM. The CDR3 runs to 16 residues. The chain's CDR3 is CASSLETLSSYNEQFF. The CDR3 bases are TGTGCCAGCAGTTTAGAGACTCTCAGCTCCTACAATGAGCAGTTCTTC.

This rearrangement joins TRBV7-3 to TRBJ2-3; 12 bases align to TRBD2. J lost 5 bases, V lost 4 bases, and 7 bases had no gene match. Germline CDR1 and CDR2: SGHTA and FQGTGA. CDR3 size: 16 residues. Written as DNA, the CDR3 is TGTGCCAGCAGCTCCGGACTAGCGGGATATATAGATACGCAGTATTTT. This gives the protein CASSSGLAGYIDTQYF.

This rearrangement joins TRBV29-1 to TRBJ2-3; weak D call: TRBD2 (6 bases). The CDR3 consists of 13 residues. Trimming left V 3 bases short and J 3 bases short, with 10 bases between. In germline, CDR1 is SQVTM, CDR2 ANQGSEA. CDR3 sequence: CSVDWRGTDTQYF. Here the CDR3 DNA reads TGCAGCGTTGATTGGAGGGGAACAGATACGCAGTATTTT.

This clonotype was detected a few times. This chain connects TRBV5-1 to TRBJ2-3, with a tentative D call TRBD1 (6 bases). The CDR3 length is 14 residues. The V gene lost 4 bases and the J gene lost 0 bases, with 9 bases spanning the gap. Germline loops: CDR1 SGHRS, CDR2 YFSETQ. The CDR3 sequence: CASSKGQSTDTQYF. For the CDR3, the DNA is TGCGCCAGCAGCAAAGGACAGAGCACAGATACGCAGTATTTT.

The chain links TRBV7-3 to TRBJ2-6; possibly TRBD2 for D (6 bases). CDR1 SGHTA and CDR2 FQGTGA come from the germline V gene. CDR3 length equals 17 residues. Deletions cut 5 bases from V and 0 bases from J, with 14 bases between. CDR3 nucleotide sequence: TGTGCCAGCAGCATGGGGGGATTAGGCTCTGGGGCCAACGTCCTGACTTTC. It encodes CASSMGGLGSGANVLTF.